These 4 T cell receptor beta chains share one sample of origin, sequenced in a study of blood T cell repertoires in COVID-19 (dated by TCRdb to the early 2020s). The library was generated by the immunoSEQ multiplex PCR assay. This is the immuneACCESS table as TCRdb keeps it, with only in-frame sequences that have V and J called. A part of the clones is gone; compared with another copy, unresolved V genes explain less than half, and the rest is unexplained. The sample table holds roughly 250,000 clones, of which just over 90% were seen once. The top ten constitute approximately 2% of the sample. Sequenced sample: PBMCs or T cells enriched from blood (not recorded which). The receptors were sampled from a woman between 18 and 29 years old who had recovered from COVID-19.

This rearrangement joins TRBV18 to TRBJ1-4, with a possible D match to TRBD1 (5 bases). The CDR3 loop spans 15 amino acids. V was pared by 0 bases and J by 9 bases, with 14 bases between. CDR1 is KGHSH and CDR2 is LQKENI in the germline V gene. The CDR3 here is CASSPPYRTNQKLFF. CDR3 bases: TGTGCCAGCTCACCACCGTACCGGACAAACCAAAAACTGTTTTTT.

The chain uses TRBV19 and TRBJ1-1; D perhaps matches TRBD1 (6 bases). The CDR3 has 10 amino acids. Trimming shortened V by 11 bases and J by 10 bases, and 14 bases separated the two germline ends. Per germline, CDR1 LNHDA and CDR2 SQIVND (reference sequence). The CDR3 DNA is TGTGCCGGGGGCGGTGATCGAGCTTTCTTT. Residues: CAGGGDRAFF.

This clone appeared a few times. This rearrangement joins TRBV28 to TRBJ1-2, with D possibly TRBD1 on 5 matching bases. The V gene's germline CDR1 is MDHEN and CDR2 SYDVKM. The CDR3 is made up of 14 amino acids. Trimming pared 4 bases from V and 4 bases from J, leaving 13 bases between. The CDR3 region is CASSSPEGIYGYTF. The CDR3 nucleotides read TGTGCCAGCAGTTCCCCGGAGGGGATCTATGGCTACACCTTC.

V is TRBV6-2 or TRBV6-3 and J is TRBJ2-3, with TRBD1 as a possible D gene (5 bases). The CDR3 sequence is 16 residues long. The V end lost 2 bases, the J end lost 2 bases, and 14 bases lay between the germline ends. Germline assignment: CDR1 MNHEY and CDR2 SVGEGT. The CDR3, as DNA: TGTGCCAGCAGTTACACGGTGGGGCGGTCCACAGATACGCAGTATTTT. Amino acids: CASSYTVGRSTDTQYF.